This T cell receptor (beta chain) appears in the sequencing data of a study of beta chain features in type 1 diabetes. Findings of the study overall: Type 1 diabetes patients showed a moderate but significant shortening of TCRB CDR3s in all four CD4+ subsets.

Isolated RNA was reverse transcribed in full, so expressed TCRB transcripts were sequenced. Average reads for naive, central memory and regulatory T cell samples were about 3.57 million. Clones were read by immunoSEQ multiplex PCR, and TCRdb kept only the in-frame ones, dropping some. The table lists about 660,000 clones, more than 13% of them singletons. This clone was seen more than once but under ten times. The target antigen is unknown. Germline assignment: CDR1 SNHLY and CDR2 FYNNEI. The CDR3 is made up of 14 amino acids. V was trimmed by 7 bases and J by 5 bases, leaving 14 bases between them. The sequenced sample consisted of naive CD4+ T cells from blood. The sequence derives from a man between 18 and 35 years old with type 1 diabetes. The genes are TRBV2 and TRBJ2-2, with D possibly called TRBD1 or TRBD2 (6 bases each). CDR3 in DNA: TGTGCCAGCACGACGGGGGCAGCTACCGGGGAGCTGTTTTTT. Its translation is CASTTGAATGELFF. Based on the CDR3 plus reference TRBV2 and TRBJ2-2, the full variable domain is EPEVTQTPSHQVTQMGQEVILRCVPISNHLYFYWYRQILGQKVEFLVSFYNNEISEKSEIFDDQFSVERPDGSNFTLKIRSTKLEDSAMYFCASTTGAATGELFFGEGSRLTVL.